The clone carrying this T cell receptor beta chain has at least ten counts. Its antigen is still unknown. The sample is drawn from a study of identical twins. V dropped 5 bases and J dropped 4 bases, with 11 bases sitting between them. Germline loops: CDR1 DFQATT, CDR2 SNEGSKA (reference sequence). This CDR3 region has 12 residues. Study results and limitations: Out-of-frame alpha sequences shared by twins showed excess low generation probability. Insertions were reduced in abundant cord blood beta clonotypes but not in memory repertoires.

In TCRdb, the 5' RACE reads were re-called with MiXCR into one record per CDR3 protein. The data contain under 1 million distinct CDR3 sequences, about 12% of them singletons. This same sample was also part of a study on yellow fever vaccine responses in identical twins.

The receptor's source is a young woman in good health. The sequenced material came from PBMCs. The J gene is TRBJ2-5, the V gene TRBV20-1; D is perhaps TRBD1 (6 bases). This CDR3 reads CSAEQGGETQYF. The CDR3 DNA reads as TGCAGTGCTGAACAGGGTGGAGAGACCCAGTACTTC.